This paragraph reports one T cell receptor (beta chain). This entry comes from a study of OX40 agonist ivuxolimab in advanced cancers. The V gene lost 3 bases and the J gene lost 0 bases, with 11 bases spanning the gap. CDR1 and CDR2 from the germline V gene are MGHRA and YSYEKL. This CDR3 comprises 16 residues. Clones were read by immunoSEQ multiplex PCR, and TCRdb kept only the in-frame ones, dropping some. The sample lists roughly 90,000 clones, approximately 90% seen once, with 0.25% to 0.35% in the top ten. The clonotype comes from an adult with an advanced solid tumor such as melanoma, head and neck, liver or kidney cancer. The chain recombines TRBV4-1 with TRBJ2-2, with D possibly being TRBD1 or TRBD2 (5 bases each). The sequences come from CD4+ or CD8+ T cells sorted from blood, collected in a trial of the OX40 agonist ivuxolimab. The DNA of the CDR3 is TGCGCCAGCAGCCACCCCGGGACCGCGAACACCGGGGAGCTGTTTTTT. Protein product: CASSHPGTANTGELFF.